This T cell receptor beta chain was retrieved from a study of identifying expanded T cells in peripheral blood. General study results and limits: Across healthy donors, higher total template counts meant significantly greater roughly 2-week count variance. Over two and four weeks, about 15 and 19 clones changed, versus around 1.2 between replicates.

The CDR3 is 15 residues long. CDR1 is SGDLS and CDR2 is YYNGEE in the germline V gene. The germline V and J ends were trimmed by 0 bases and 0 bases, with 10 bases remaining between them. Collection occurred without any documented infections or immune events in donors. Sequencing was performed with immunoSEQ multiplex PCR; in TCRdb, only in-frame clones are kept and a portion is missing. The repertoire holds under 85,000 clones, with 84% as singletons. Notes on this clone: Its antigen is not identified.

V gene TRBV9 combines with J gene TRBJ2-7; TRBD2 is a possible D gene (5 bases). This clonotype was obtained from a person between 18 and 70 years old in good health. The source material was blood. In nucleotides, the CDR3 is TGTGCCAGCAGCGTAGATACTAGTCTCTCCTACGAGCAGTACTTC. Translation gives CASSVDTSLSYEQYF.